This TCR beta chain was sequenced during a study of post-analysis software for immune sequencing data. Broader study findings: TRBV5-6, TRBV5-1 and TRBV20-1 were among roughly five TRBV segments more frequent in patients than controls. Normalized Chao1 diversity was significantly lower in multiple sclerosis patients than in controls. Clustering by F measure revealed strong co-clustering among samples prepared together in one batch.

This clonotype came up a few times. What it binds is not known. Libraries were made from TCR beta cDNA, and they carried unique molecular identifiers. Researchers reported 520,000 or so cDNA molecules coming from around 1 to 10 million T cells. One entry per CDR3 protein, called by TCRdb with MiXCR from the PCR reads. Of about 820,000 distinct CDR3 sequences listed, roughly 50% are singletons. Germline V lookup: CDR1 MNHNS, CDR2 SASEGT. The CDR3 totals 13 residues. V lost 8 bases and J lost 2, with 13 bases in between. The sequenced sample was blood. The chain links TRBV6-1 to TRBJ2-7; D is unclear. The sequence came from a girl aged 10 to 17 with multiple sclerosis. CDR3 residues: CASRRSLAYEQYF. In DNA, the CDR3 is TGTGCCAGCCGACGGTCGCTCGCCTACGAGCAGTACTTC.